A single T cell receptor beta chain is shown here with its context. This sample is drawn from a study of blood T cell repertoires in COVID-19. The germline V and J ends were trimmed by 5 bases and 7 bases, with 17 bases remaining between them. CDR1 SGHAT and CDR2 FQNNGV come from the germline V gene. The CDR3 extends over 14 amino acids. Here immunoSEQ multiplex PCR was the method, and the copy in TCRdb shows in-frame clones only, minus some. The table includes fewer than 40,000 clones, 65% to 80% detected once. The sample taken for sequencing was peripheral blood. The origin of this receptor is a man in his 60s with active COVID-19. The chain uses TRBV11-2 and TRBJ2-5, with a possible D match to TRBD1 (7 bases). This chain's CDR3 is CASSRNRGGVTQYF. DNA of the CDR3: TGTGCCAGCAGCCGGAACAGGGGCGGGGTGACCCAGTACTTC.